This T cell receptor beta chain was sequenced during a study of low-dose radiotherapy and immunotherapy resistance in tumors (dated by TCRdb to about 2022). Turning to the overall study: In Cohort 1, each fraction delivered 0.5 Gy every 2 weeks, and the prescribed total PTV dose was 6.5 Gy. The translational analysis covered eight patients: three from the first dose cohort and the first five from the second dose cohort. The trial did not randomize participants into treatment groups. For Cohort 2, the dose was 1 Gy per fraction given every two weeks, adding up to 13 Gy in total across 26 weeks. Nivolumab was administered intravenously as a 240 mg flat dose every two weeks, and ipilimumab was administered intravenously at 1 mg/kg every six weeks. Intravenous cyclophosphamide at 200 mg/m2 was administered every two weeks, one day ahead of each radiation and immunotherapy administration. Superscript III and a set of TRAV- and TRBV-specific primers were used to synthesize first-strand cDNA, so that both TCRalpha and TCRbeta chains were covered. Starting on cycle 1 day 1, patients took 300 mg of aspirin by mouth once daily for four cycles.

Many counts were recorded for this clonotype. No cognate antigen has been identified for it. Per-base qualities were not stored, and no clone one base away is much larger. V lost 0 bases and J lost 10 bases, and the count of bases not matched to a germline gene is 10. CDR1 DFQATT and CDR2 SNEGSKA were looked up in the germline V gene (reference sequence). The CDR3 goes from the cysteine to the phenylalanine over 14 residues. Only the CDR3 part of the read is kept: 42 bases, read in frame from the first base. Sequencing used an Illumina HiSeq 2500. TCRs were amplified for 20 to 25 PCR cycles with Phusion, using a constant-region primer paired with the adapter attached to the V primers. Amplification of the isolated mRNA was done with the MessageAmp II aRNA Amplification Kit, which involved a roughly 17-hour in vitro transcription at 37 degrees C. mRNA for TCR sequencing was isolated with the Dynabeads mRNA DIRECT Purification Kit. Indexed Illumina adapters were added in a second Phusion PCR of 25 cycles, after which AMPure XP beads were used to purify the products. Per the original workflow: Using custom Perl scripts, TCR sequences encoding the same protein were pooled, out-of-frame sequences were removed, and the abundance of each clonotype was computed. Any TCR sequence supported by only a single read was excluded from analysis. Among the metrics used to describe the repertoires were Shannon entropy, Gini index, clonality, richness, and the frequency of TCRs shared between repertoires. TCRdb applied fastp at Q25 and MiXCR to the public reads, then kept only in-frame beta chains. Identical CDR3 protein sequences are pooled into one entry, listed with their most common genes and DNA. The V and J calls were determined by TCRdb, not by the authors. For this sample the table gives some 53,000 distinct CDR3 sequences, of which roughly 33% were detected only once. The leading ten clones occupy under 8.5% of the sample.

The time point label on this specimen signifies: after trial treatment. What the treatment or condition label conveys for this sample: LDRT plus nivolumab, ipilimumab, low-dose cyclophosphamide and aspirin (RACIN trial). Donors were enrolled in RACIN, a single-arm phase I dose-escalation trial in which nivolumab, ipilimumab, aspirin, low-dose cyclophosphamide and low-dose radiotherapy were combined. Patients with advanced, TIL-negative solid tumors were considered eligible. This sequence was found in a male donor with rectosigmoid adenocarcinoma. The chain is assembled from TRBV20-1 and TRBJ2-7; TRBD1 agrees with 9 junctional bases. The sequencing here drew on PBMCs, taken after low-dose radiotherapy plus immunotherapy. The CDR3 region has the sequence CSARDLGTGRNQYF. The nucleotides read TGCAGTGCTAGAGATTTAGGGACAGGGCGCAACCAGTACTTC.